This section outlines one TCR beta chain sequence together with its context. What it recognizes is unknown. These data come from a study of OX40 agonist ivuxolimab in advanced cancers. Only in-frame clones appear in the TCRdb table, and some are missing; sequencing was by immunoSEQ multiplex PCR. Here the sample spans about 58,000 clones, approximately 80% being singletons. Study-wide results and limits: Specificity for antigen went undetermined in the expanded peripheral T cells.

Unmatched junction bases numbered 8, after V lost 2 bases and J lost 1 base. This CDR3 contains 18 residues. The chain uses TRBV5-3 and TRBJ2-1; 11 positions match TRBD2. TRBV5-3 qualifies as an ORF whose function is uncertain. This clonotype originated in an adult with an advanced solid tumor such as melanoma, head and neck, liver or kidney cancer. Sequenced here: CD4+ or CD8+ T cells sorted from blood, sampled in a trial of the OX40 agonist ivuxolimab. The CDR3 spells CARSFGSGRVGSYNEQFF. The CDR3 DNA reads as TGTGCCAGAAGCTTCGGTAGCGGGAGGGTAGGGTCCTACAATGAGCAGTTCTTC.